Below are 17 T cell receptor beta chains sequenced from a single sample in a study of pediatric ulcerative colitis. Libraries were prepared by immunoSEQ multiplex PCR; TCRdb keeps only in-frame clonotypes and omits some of them. The repertoire holds more than 50,000 clones, about three quarters seen once, with 5% to 5.5% in the top ten. The specimen sequenced was blood. Source of these receptors: a boy aged 5-17 years with moderate ulcerative colitis.

V is TRBV4-2 and J is TRBJ1-1, with 10 nucleotides matching TRBD1. Trimming cost V 1 base and J 3 bases; bases outside gene matches: 5. Germline CDR1 reads LGHNA; CDR2 reads YNFKEQ. The CDR3 sequence is 16 residues long. The CDR3 DNA sequence: TGTGCCAGCAGCCAAGGAGACAGGGGGCCGGACACTGAAGCTTTCTTT. This encodes CASSQGDRGPDTEAFF.

This clone was seen just once. The chain recombines TRBV18 with TRBJ2-7; the D gene is possibly TRBD2 (5 bases). The CDR3 runs to 15 residues. Germline V gene sequence: CDR1 KGHSH, CDR2 LQKENI. V dropped 0 bases and J dropped 3 bases, with 12 bases sitting between them. CDR3 coding DNA: TGTGCCAGCTCACCACCGAGGGAGACTGGCTACGAGCAGTACTTC. Translation gives CASSPPRETGYEQYF.

The chain employs TRBV7-8 and TRBJ2-1, with no clear D. The V and J ends lost 0 bases and 7 bases respectively, with 7 bases between them. CDR3 length equals 13 residues. Germline-derived CDR1 and CDR2 are SGHVS and FQNEAQ. CDR3 protein: CASSLAPGNEQFF. The CDR3 nucleotides are TGTGCCAGCAGCTTAGCCCCTGGGAATGAGCAGTTCTTC.

This chain connects TRBV5-1 to TRBJ2-7; maybe TRBD2 (5 bases). The CDR3 has 14 amino acids. V dropped 4 bases and J dropped 5 bases, with 16 bases sitting between them. Germline V lookup: CDR1 SGHRS, CDR2 YFSETQ. The DNA for the CDR3 is TGCGCCAGCAGCCCAAAACCTGAGGGAGACGAGCAGTACTTC. The encoded protein is CASSPKPEGDEQYF.

This rearrangement joins TRBV15 to TRBJ1-1; 7 nucleotides line up with TRBD1. This CDR3 is 14 amino acids long. J lost 1 base, V lost 5 bases, and 4 bases had no gene match. Germline V gene lookup returns CDR1 LNHNV and CDR2 YYDKDF (reference sequence). In DNA, the CDR3 is TGTGCCACCAGCCCCCGGACAGGGAACACTGAAGCTTTCTTT. Translating it yields CATSPRTGNTEAFF.

CDR3 sequence reads: CASSGSISGQPQHF. CDR3 bases: TGTGCCAGCAGCGGGTCGATATCAGGACAGCCCCAGCATTTT. J is TRBJ1-5 and V is TRBV5-4, with D uncertain. Between the trimmed V and J ends, which lost 4 bases and 7 bases, there was a span of 15 bases. Germline V gene data show CDR1 as SGHNT and CDR2 as YYREEE (reference sequence). The CDR3 has 14 amino acids.

CDR3 protein: CSVEDPGGNTEAFF. For the CDR3, the DNA is TGCAGCGTTGAAGACCCGGGGGGAAACACTGAAGCTTTCTTT. The V gene is TRBV29-1, the J gene TRBJ1-1, with D possibly TRBD1 on 5 matching bases. Per the germline V gene, CDR1 is SQVTM and CDR2 is ANQGSEA. This CDR3 has 14 amino acids. V lost 0 bases and J 2 bases, leaving 10 bases between the germline ends.

This clone was observed a handful of times. The chain employs TRBV5-4 and TRBJ1-1, with D possibly TRBD1 on 5 matching bases. The CDR3 is made up of 14 amino acids. Trimming shortened V by 0 bases and J by 2 bases, and 8 bases separated the two germline ends. CDR1 is SGHNT and CDR2 is YYREEE in the germline V gene (reference sequence). This CDR3 is CASSLAGTNTEAFF. The DNA for the CDR3 is TGTGCCAGCAGCTTGGCTGGGACCAACACTGAAGCTTTCTTT.

The chain has TRBV5-1 and TRBJ1-2; no clear D. V gave up 0 bases and J gave up 4 bases, with 16 bases separating them. There are 16 residues in the CDR3. Germline CDR1 is SGHRS and CDR2 is YFSETQ. In DNA form, the CDR3 reads TGCGCCAGCAGCTTGGCGACGGGTTCCGTCGGCTATGGCTACACCTTC. Protein product: CASSLATGSVGYGYTF.

This CDR3 reads CASSLRQGSYEQYF. CDR3 DNA: TGTGCCAGTAGCCTAAGACAGGGCTCCTACGAGCAGTACTTC. The chain links TRBV19 to TRBJ2-7, with 7 bases lining up with TRBD1. The germline gives CDR1 LNHDA, CDR2 SQIVND (reference sequence). The V gene end was trimmed by 6 bases and the J gene end by 0 bases; junction bases not matched to a gene: 5. The CDR3 has 14 residues.

The rearrangement joins TRBV27 to TRBJ2-5; D is perhaps TRBD2 (6 bases). Trimming took 4 bases from V and 6 from J, leaving 12 bases between them. CDR1 MNHEY and CDR2 SMNVEV come from the germline V gene (reference sequence). This CDR3 spans 13 amino acids. The CDR3, as DNA: TGTGCCAGCAGTTACGTGGGGGGACAGACCCAGTACTTC. Residues: CASSYVGGQTQYF.

This rearrangement joins TRBV5-4 to TRBJ2-7, with a weak D call TRBD2 (5 bases). The CDR3 runs to 13 residues. Germline CDR1 is SGHNT and CDR2 is YYREEE (reference sequence). V lost 3 bases, J lost 5 bases, and 12 bases lay in between. CDR3 protein: CASSSGLWDEQYF. The DNA of the CDR3 is TGTGCCAGCAGCTCCGGACTCTGGGACGAGCAGTACTTC. The full variable domain, with the rest looked up from reference TRBV5-4 and TRBJ2-7, is ETGVTQSPTHLIKTRGQQVTLRCSSQSGHNTVSWYQQALGQGPQFIFQYYREEENGRGNFPPRFSGLQFPNYSSELNVNALELDDSALYLCASSSGLWDEQYFGPGTRLTVT.

This clone was observed a handful of times. The V and J genes are TRBV25-1 and TRBJ2-5, with unresolved D. V was shortened by 5 bases and J by 4 bases, with 17 bases between the two germline ends. Germline V gives CDR1 MGHDK, CDR2 SYGVNS. CDR3 length equals 15 residues. CDR3 protein: CASSFSTKSSETQYF. The CDR3 bases are TGTGCCAGCAGTTTTTCCACCAAGTCGTCAGAGACCCAGTACTTC.

This clone was picked up one time. The V gene is TRBV7-9, the J gene TRBJ2-7; TRBD1 aligns across 9 bases. The germline V gene has CDR1 SEHNR and CDR2 FQNEAQ (reference sequence). After removal of 5 bases from V and 6 bases from J, the junction contained 2 bases not matched to a gene. This CDR3 is 12 amino acids long. The CDR3 region has the DNA TGTGCCAGCAGCGTGGACAGGGGCGAGCAGTACTTC. As protein: CASSVDRGEQYF.

The chain carries TRBV5-5 and TRBJ2-5, with D perhaps TRBD1 or TRBD2 (5 bases each). V lost 4 bases and J lost 3, with 16 bases in between. This CDR3 region has 15 residues. The germline V gene has CDR1 SGHKS and CDR2 YYEKEE (reference sequence). DNA of the CDR3: TGTGCCAGCAGCATAACCGGGACGGGGAAAGAGACCCAGTACTTC. Protein product: CASSITGTGKETQYF.

This chain links TRBV4-1 with TRBJ2-6; D uncertain. Per the germline V gene, CDR1 is MGHRA and CDR2 is YSYEKL. V dropped 0 bases and J dropped 0 bases, with 0 bases sitting between them. The CDR3 totals 14 residues. CDR3 amino acids: CASSQDSGANVLTF. The CDR3 DNA reads TGCGCCAGCAGCCAAGACTCTGGGGCCAACGTCCTGACTTTC.

V usage is TRBV19 and J usage is TRBJ1-5, with 10 nucleotides matching TRBD1. CDR1 is LNHDA and CDR2 is SQIVND in the germline V gene (reference sequence). V was pared by 5 bases and J by 3 bases, with 7 bases of the junction left unmatched. CDR3 size: 16 residues. This CDR3 reads CASSSGTGAFNQPQHF. The CDR3 DNA follows: TGTGCCAGTAGTTCTGGGACAGGGGCCTTCAATCAGCCCCAGCATTTT.